The 15 T cell receptor beta chains presented below share a single source sample, sequenced in a study of monozygotic twins with inflammatory bowel disease. No DNA is given; TCRdb re-called the 5' RACE reads and lists each CDR3 protein once. The sample table includes more than 300,000 distinct CDR3 sequences. Material: blood. The receptor source for this set is a human donor with ulcerative colitis or Crohn's disease, or a healthy co-twin of an affected twin (not recorded which).

The V and J genes are TRBV3-1 and TRBJ1-3; TCRdb indicates TRBD1, and absent DNA this call remains unverified. The CDR3 is 16 residues long. Germline CDR1 reads LGHDT; CDR2 reads YNNKEL (reference sequence). The CDR3: CASSQTDRASGNTIYF.

V is TRBV20-1 and J is TRBJ2-4; TCRdb's D call of TRBD2 is untestable without DNA. The CDR3 is 16 residues long. CDR1 DFQATT and CDR2 SNEGSKA come from the germline V gene (reference sequence). CDR3 in amino acids: CSASLGGNLAKNIQYF.

This chain connects TRBV10-3 to TRBJ1-1; TCRdb's D call, TRBD1, is unchecked because there is no DNA. Per the germline V gene, CDR1 is ENHRY and CDR2 is SYGVKD. This CDR3 contains 14 residues. CDR3: CAISGQGLVTEAFF.

The chain has TRBV21-1 and TRBJ1-5. TRBV21-1 is labeled a pseudogene. CDR3 size: 16 residues. CDR3 residues: CASSKEPLTSNQPQHF.

This chain joins TRBV9 and TRBJ2-3. The germline CDR1 and CDR2 sequences are SGDLS and YYNGEE. This CDR3 has 17 residues. CDR3 sequence: CASSVTERGASTDTQYF.

The chain links TRBV20-1 to TRBJ1-6; without DNA, the TCRdb call of TRBD1 cannot be checked. CDR1 is DFQATT and CDR2 is SNEGSKA in the germline V gene (reference sequence). The CDR3 runs to 15 residues. CDR3 loop: CSPIRGGRENSPLHF.

This rearrangement joins TRBV7-2 to TRBJ2-1; without DNA, the TCRdb call of TRBD1 cannot be checked. Germline-derived CDR1 and CDR2 are SGHTA and FQGNSA. This CDR3 comprises 14 residues. CDR3 loop: CASSFEGDRGEQFF. The full variable domain, its missing parts supplied by reference TRBV7-2 and TRBJ2-1, is GAGVSQSPSNKVTEKGKDVELRCDPISGHTALYWYRQSLGQGLEFLIYFQGNSAPDKSGLPSDRFSAERTGGSVSTLTIQRTQQEDSAVYLCASSFEGDRGEQFFGPGTRLTVL.

The chain has TRBV29-1 and TRBJ1-1. The CDR3 totals 13 residues. Per the germline V gene, CDR1 is SQVTM and CDR2 is ANQGSEA. The CDR3 spells CSVDAGLGSEAFF.

The chain carries TRBV28 and TRBJ2-3; TCRdb calls TRBD2, which cannot be checked without DNA. Germline CDR1 reads MDHEN; CDR2 reads SYDVKM. The CDR3 sequence is 15 residues long. The CDR3 reads CASSPGGRSTDTQYF.

The rearrangement uses TRBV6-2 or TRBV6-3 and TRBJ2-1; TCRdb selects TRBD2, and the lack of DNA leaves this call unchecked. Germline lookup yields CDR1 MNHEY and CDR2 SVGEGT. The CDR3 length is 15 residues. CDR3 residues: CASSLAGTSGTGGFF.

The chain joins TRBV29-1 to TRBJ1-1. CDR3 length: 15 amino acids. CDR1 is SQVTM, CDR2 ANQGSEA, per germline. The CDR3 protein is CSVGGAGTDNTEAFF.

The gene calls are TRBV6-2 or TRBV6-3 and TRBJ2-1; TCRdb's D call, TRBD2, is unchecked because there is no DNA. This CDR3 region has 14 residues. Germline V gives CDR1 MNHEY, CDR2 SVGEGT. The CDR3 loop is CASSYGGRTNEQFF.

The chain combines TRBV11-2 with TRBJ2-1; TCRdb proposes TRBD1, but this gene call is untestable without DNA. Germline assignment: CDR1 SGHAT and CDR2 FQNNGV. This CDR3 has 15 residues. The CDR3 sequence is CASSFRDRGLGEQFF.

The J gene is TRBJ2-7, the V gene TRBV7-9; TCRdb's assignment of TRBD2 cannot be checked, as there is no DNA. Germline CDR1 and CDR2: SEHNR and FQNEAQ (reference sequence). This CDR3 has 16 amino acids. The CDR3 loop is CASSSRDSTPPYEQYF.

This chain links TRBV28 with TRBJ2-2. Germline V lookup: CDR1 MDHEN, CDR2 SYDVKM. CDR3 length: 15 amino acids. The CDR3 region is CASSFLGSSTGELFF.